This T cell receptor (beta chain) was obtained from a study of T cell responses to AZD1222 COVID-19 vaccine. Assay used: immunoSEQ multiplex PCR; TCRdb lists only in-frame clones, some missing. The sample holds about 120,000 clones, about 85% seen once. In its sample, this clone was seen once. V lost 5 bases to trimming and J lost 3 bases; unmatched junction nucleotides: 9. CDR3 length: 16 amino acids. From germline, CDR1 is SGHVS and CDR2 FQNEAQ. The TCR sequence derives from an adult in good health. Here the sequenced sample was peripheral blood, taken on day 0 of AZD1222 vaccination. The chain carries TRBV7-8 and TRBJ2-3; TRBD2 matches 9 bases. CDR3 sequence: CASSRSGGLGTDTQYF. CDR3 coding DNA: TGTGCCAGCAGCCGTAGCGGGGGCCTGGGGACAGATACGCAGTATTTT. Based on the CDR3 plus reference TRBV7-8 and TRBJ2-3, the full variable domain is GAGVSQSPRYKVAKRGQDVALRCDPISGHVSLFWYQQALGQGPEFLTYFQNEAQLDKSGLPSDRFFAERPEGSVSTLKIQRTQQEDSAVYLCASSRSGGLGTDTQYFGPGTRLTVL.